This T cell receptor beta chain was observed in a study of identical twins. Study conclusions and caveats: Twins' surplus sharing was weaker for beta out-of-frame sequences. The study drew conclusions from cross-sectional statistical analysis, not from following the same donors.

Through template switching, a universal primer site was introduced, and the cDNA contained unique molecular identifiers. TCRdb itself ran the 5' RACE reads through MiXCR, one entry per CDR3 protein. The sample consists of 500,000 or so distinct CDR3 sequences, approximately 14% of them appearing once. Comment on this clonotype: Its antigen is not known.

The junction had 10 bases not matched to a gene; V was cut back by 5 bases and J by 8 bases. This CDR3 spans 15 amino acids. Germline V gene data show CDR1 as MNHNS and CDR2 as SASEGT. In addition, the sample was reused for a study of yellow fever vaccine responses in identical twins.

Sample: CD4+ T cells sorted from blood. This TCR derives from a young woman in good health. The rearrangement joins TRBV6-1 to TRBJ2-1; 9 nucleotides align to TRBD1. The CDR3 sequence: CASSIGTGLTDEQFF. The CDR3 DNA sequence: TGTGCCAGCAGTATTGGGACAGGGCTGACAGATGAGCAGTTCTTC.